This TCR beta chain was sequenced during a study of T cells after yellow fever vaccination. Whole-study findings and limits: The booster response re-showed most primary clones: around 96% CD4, over 80% CD8. A small share of clonotypes appeared in both CD4 and CD8 compartments.

This clonotype was detected many times. The antigen remains undetermined. TCRdb re-analysed the 5' RACE reads in MiXCR, keeping a single row per CDR3 protein. This sample has hundreds of thousands of distinct CDR3 sequences; approximately 13% occur once, and the top ten carry under 15%. Losses at the gene ends were 3 bases for V and 7 bases for J; bases not matched to a gene: 4. Per germline, CDR1 DFQATT and CDR2 SNEGSKA (reference sequence). This CDR3 is 13 amino acids long. V is TRBV20-1 and J is TRBJ2-1, with 9 bases fitting TRBD2. The sequence derives from a young man who received the YFV17D yellow fever vaccine. The sequences come from PBMCs, collected on the day of the yellow fever booster vaccination. The CDR3 region has the DNA TGCAGTGCTAGGGAAAGCGGGAGGAATGAGCAGTTCTTC. Its protein is CSARESGRNEQFF.